One sample yielded the 22 T cell receptor beta chains listed below, sequenced in a study of T cell responses to AZD1222 COVID-19 vaccine. The protocol was immunoSEQ multiplex PCR, while the TCRdb copy is restricted to in-frame clones and leaves out a portion. The data show about 120,000 clones, 92% seen once. The sequenced sample was peripheral blood, obtained on day 0 of AZD1222 vaccination. Source of these receptors: an adult in good health.

The chain carries TRBV9 and TRBJ1-2, with 7 bases aligning to TRBD1. Germline values: CDR1 SGDLS, CDR2 YYNGEE. The CDR3 contains 14 residues. With V trimmed by 3 bases and J by 7 bases, 9 bases remained unmatched. CDR3 bases: TGTGCCAGCAGCGCCCGACAGGGATTAAGTGGCTACACCTTC. It codes for CASSARQGLSGYTF.

J is TRBJ1-4 and V is TRBV25-1; D call uncertain. The CDR3 has 12 amino acids. In germline, CDR1 is MGHDK, CDR2 SYGVNS. Trimming cost V 6 bases and J 7 bases, with 9 bases left between them. The CDR3 protein is CASRYGVEKLFF. The CDR3 nucleotides read TGTGCCAGCAGATACGGGGTTGAAAAACTGTTTTTT.

This rearrangement joins TRBV6-6 to TRBJ1-2, with 7 bases that match TRBD1. Trimming at V came to 5 bases and at J to 5 bases, leaving 11 bases not matched to a gene. Germline assignment: CDR1 MNHNY and CDR2 SVGAGI (reference sequence). The CDR3 is 15 amino acids. The chain's CDR3 is CASSIQQGRMYGYTF. CDR3 nucleotides: TGTGCCAGCAGTATTCAACAGGGGCGAATGTATGGCTACACCTTC.

The V gene is TRBV28, the J gene TRBJ1-6, with unresolved D. CDR1 and CDR2 (germline): MDHEN, SYDVKM. V dropped 6 bases and J dropped 3 bases, with 3 bases sitting between them. The length of the CDR3 is 12 residues. CDR3 bases: TGTGCCAGCAGAGACTATAATTCACCCCTCCACTTT. It codes for CASRDYNSPLHF.

The chain uses TRBV30 and TRBJ2-7; D unresolved. V was pared by 0 bases and J by 3 bases, with 12 bases between. The V gene's germline CDR1 is GTSNPN and CDR2 SVGIG (reference sequence). The length of the CDR3 is 14 residues. In DNA, the CDR3 is TGTGCCTGGAGTGTAGGGTTACAGTTCTACGAGCAGTACTTC. This sequence encodes CAWSVGLQFYEQYF.

This clone was picked up one time. V and J are TRBV15 and TRBJ2-3, with TRBD2 as a possible D gene (6 bases). The germline V gene has CDR1 LNHNV and CDR2 YYDKDF (reference sequence). Trimming pared 0 bases from V and 5 bases from J, leaving 12 bases between. This CDR3 is built from 15 residues. The CDR3 protein is CATSREAGRKDTQYF. The CDR3 nucleotides are TGTGCCACCAGCAGAGAGGCTGGGAGGAAAGATACGCAGTATTTT.

The V and J genes are TRBV28 and TRBJ1-1, with D maybe TRBD1 (6 bases). V was cut by 7 bases and J by 5 bases, with 14 bases left in between. The CDR3 length is 13 residues. Looked up from germline, CDR1 is MDHEN and CDR2 is SYDVKM. This CDR3 reads CASTPPGATEAFF. The CDR3 nucleotides are TGTGCCAGCACCCCTCCAGGGGCGACTGAAGCTTTCTTT.

V and J are TRBV5-1 and TRBJ2-1; TRBD2 agrees at 11 bases. The ends lost 0 bases at V and 7 bases at J; junction bases unmatched: 9. CDR3 size: 17 residues. Germline V gives CDR1 SGHRS, CDR2 YFSETQ. In DNA form, the CDR3 reads TGCGCCAGCAGCTTGGGCATAGCGGGAGGGCCTCGGAATGAGCAGTTCTTC. Amino acid sequence: CASSLGIAGGPRNEQFF.

This chain links TRBV28 with TRBJ2-1; D is ambiguous. V was pared by 3 bases and J by 0 bases, with 9 bases between. Germline V gene lookup returns CDR1 MDHEN and CDR2 SYDVKM. CDR3 length equals 15 residues. The CDR3 DNA follows: TGTGCCAGCAGTTTGTTAGACAACTCCTACAATGAGCAGTTCTTC. It codes for CASSLLDNSYNEQFF.

The rearrangement uses TRBV5-1 and TRBJ2-5; the D is unclear. Germline CDR1 is SGHRS and CDR2 is YFSETQ. The CDR3 loop spans 15 amino acids. Trimming shortened V by 4 bases and J by 2 bases, and 15 bases separated the two germline ends. The CDR3 is CASSPEDGVQETQYF. DNA of the CDR3: TGCGCCAGCAGCCCCGAAGATGGGGTACAAGAGACCCAGTACTTC.

The V and J genes are TRBV15 and TRBJ1-1; D is undetermined. Trimming cost V 0 bases and J 0 bases, with 11 bases left between them. The CDR3 runs 16 residues. CDR1 and CDR2 (germline): LNHNV, YYDKDF (reference sequence). The CDR3 here is CATSRDPPGMNTEAFF. In DNA, the CDR3 is TGTGCCACCAGCAGAGATCCCCCGGGGATGAACACTGAAGCTTTCTTT. The entire variable domain, with the rest obtained from reference TRBV15 and TRBJ1-1, is as follows: DAMVIQNPRYQVTQFGKPVTLSCSQTLNHNVMYWYQQKSSQAPKLLFHYYDKDFNNEADTPDNFQSRRPNTSFCFLDIRSPGLGDTAMYLCATSRDPPGMNTEAFFGQGTRLTVV.

The chain joins TRBV28 to TRBJ2-1; the D call may be TRBD1 or TRBD2 (5 bases each). Trimming took 3 bases from V and 3 from J, leaving 12 bases between them. Germline-derived CDR1 and CDR2 are MDHEN and SYDVKM. The CDR3 sequence is 15 residues long. The CDR3 is CASSLGDRNYNEQFF. The CDR3 coding sequence is TGTGCCAGCAGTTTGGGAGACAGAAACTACAATGAGCAGTTCTTC.

The CDR3 nucleotides are TGTGCCAGTAGTAACAGGGGGGGAACAGATACGCAGTATTTT. Protein: CASSNRGGTDTQYF. This sequence joins TRBV19 and TRBJ2-3, with D maybe TRBD1 (8 bases). Germline V lookup: CDR1 LNHDA, CDR2 SQIVND (reference sequence). Trimming shortened V by 4 bases and J by 3 bases, and 11 bases separated the two germline ends. This CDR3 contains 14 residues.

This rearrangement joins TRBV6-2 or TRBV6-3 to TRBJ2-7; D gene unclear. The V end lost 2 bases, the J end lost 2 bases, and 10 bases lay between the germline ends. This CDR3 contains 14 residues. CDR1 MNHEY and CDR2 SVGEGT come from the germline V gene. The CDR3 spells CASSYELSTYEQYF. CDR3 nucleotide sequence: TGTGCCAGCAGTTACGAATTGAGTACCTACGAGCAGTACTTC.

The table lists this clone with a count of one. One junction end does not reproduce the germline sequence, and a read error may be involved. V and J are TRBV12-3 or TRBV12-4 and TRBJ1-1, with D possibly matching TRBD1 (5 bases). The CDR3 length is 12 residues. The DNA of the CDR3 is TGTGCCAGCAGTTTTAGTTTAGGGGCCGCCCGCTTT. Translation: CASSFSLGAARF.

The chain recombines TRBV7-5 with TRBJ1-2. TRBV7-5 is classified as a pseudogene. The CDR3 is 14 residues long. The CDR3 loop reads CARNRQGGDYGYTF. CDR3 in DNA: TGTGCCAGAAACAGACAGGGAGGGGACTATGGCTACACCTTC.

The chain carries TRBV19 and TRBJ1-2; D is perhaps TRBD1 (5 bases). The V gene lost 7 bases and the J gene lost 2 bases, with 14 bases spanning the gap. The CDR3 is 14 amino acids. The germline V gene encodes CDR1 LNHDA and CDR2 SQIVND (reference sequence). The DNA of the CDR3 is TGTGCCAGTAAGACCGGGACTGGAAACTATGGCTACACCTTC. Translating it yields CASKTGTGNYGYTF.

This clone was seen a handful of times. The rearrangement uses TRBV18 and TRBJ2-7; 12 positions agree with TRBD2. Germline V CDR1 and CDR2: KGHSH, LQKENI. Losses at the gene ends were 2 bases for V and 4 bases for J; bases not matched to a gene: 6. The CDR3 consists of 16 residues. The CDR3 DNA sequence: TGTGCCAGCTCACCAGGGGGGACTAGCGGGCAGTACGAGCAGTACTTC. It encodes CASSPGGTSGQYEQYF.

The rearrangement links TRBV4-1 to TRBJ2-6, with D unresolved. The germline V gene has CDR1 MGHRA and CDR2 YSYEKL. The CDR3 sequence is 14 residues long. Trimming cost V 0 bases and J 13 bases, with 13 bases left between them. The CDR3 here is CASSQDGAAFVLTF. In DNA, the CDR3 is TGCGCCAGCAGCCAAGATGGCGCAGCATTTGTCCTGACTTTC.

The chain combines TRBV18 with TRBJ1-5; D gene ambiguous. V lost 2 bases to trimming and J lost 3 bases, with 14 bases between them. The CDR3 runs to 16 residues. Germline CDR1 reads KGHSH; CDR2 reads LQKENI. The CDR3 DNA sequence: TGTGCCAGCTCACCAGAAGGGTCAAGGGACAATCAGCCCCAGCATTTT. Translating gives CASSPEGSRDNQPQHF.

V usage is TRBV9 and J usage is TRBJ2-7; D not resolved. Germline CDR1 SGDLS, CDR2 YYNGEE. V was trimmed by 0 bases and J by 6 bases, leaving 10 bases between them. This CDR3 spans 13 amino acids. CDR3 amino acids: CASSVVSGSEQYF. CDR3 in DNA: TGTGCCAGCAGCGTAGTTTCAGGATCCGAGCAGTACTTC. The full variable domain, completed using reference TRBV9 and TRBJ2-7, is DSGVTQTPKHLITATGQRVTLRCSPRSGDLSVYWYQQSLDQGLQFLIQYYNGEERAKGNILERFSAQQFPDLHSELNLSSLELGDSALYFCASSVVSGSEQYFGPGTRLTVT.

In this sample, this clone turned up once. The J gene is TRBJ1-5, the V gene TRBV15, with 8 bases fitting TRBD1. J gave up 3 bases and V 1 base, and 5 bases lay outside the gene matches. CDR1 LNHNV and CDR2 YYDKDF come from the germline V gene (reference sequence). This CDR3 spans 16 amino acids. The CDR3 spells CATSRGGQGANQPQHF. CDR3 DNA: TGTGCCACCAGCAGAGGTGGACAGGGTGCCAATCAGCCCCAGCATTTT.